This T cell receptor (beta chain) stems from a study of cytomegalovirus exposure and HLA in healthy donors. Note on this clone: Its cognate antigen is unknown.

The germline gives CDR1 MNHEY, CDR2 SMNVEV (reference sequence). The CDR3 consists of 11 residues. Trimming removed 6 bases from V and 7 bases from J, with 10 bases in between. Study-wide points: Presence/absence analyses rested on an assumption that sequencing depth was roughly uniform across donors. Productive rates of about 90% or about 30% were seen for most TCR beta V segments in an earlier analysis. Within a later analysis, the majority of CMV-associated TCR beta chains appeared HLA-restricted.

The PCR employed 60 Vbeta primers together with 13 Jbeta primers. Repertoires were generated with immunoSEQ multiplex PCR, while TCRdb's copy carries only in-frame clones and drops some. The table lists under 200,000 clones, roughly 79% of them singletons. This chain links TRBV27 with TRBJ2-7; TRBD2 is a possible D gene (6 bases). Sequencing was carried out using PBMCs. The receptor's source is a woman aged 50 to 60 in good health and CMV-seronegative. The CDR3 reads CASSGGTEQYF. DNA of the CDR3: TGTGCCAGCAGCGGGGGAACGGAGCAGTACTTC.